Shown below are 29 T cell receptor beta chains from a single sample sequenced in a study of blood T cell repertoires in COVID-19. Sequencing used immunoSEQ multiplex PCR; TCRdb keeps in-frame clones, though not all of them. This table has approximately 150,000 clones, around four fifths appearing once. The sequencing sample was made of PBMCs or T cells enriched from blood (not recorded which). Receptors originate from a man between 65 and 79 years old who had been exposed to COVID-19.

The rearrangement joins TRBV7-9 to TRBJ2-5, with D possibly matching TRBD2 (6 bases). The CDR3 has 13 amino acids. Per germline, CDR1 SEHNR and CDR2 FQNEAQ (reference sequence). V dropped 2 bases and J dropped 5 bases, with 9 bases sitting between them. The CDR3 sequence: CASSLWGTETQYF. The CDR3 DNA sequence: TGTGCCAGCAGCTTATGGGGGACTGAGACCCAGTACTTC.

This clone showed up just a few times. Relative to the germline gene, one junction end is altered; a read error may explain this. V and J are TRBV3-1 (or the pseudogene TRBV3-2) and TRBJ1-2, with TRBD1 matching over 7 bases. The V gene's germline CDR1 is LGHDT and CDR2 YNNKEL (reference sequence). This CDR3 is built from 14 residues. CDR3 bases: TGTGCCAGCAGTCAAGGGACAGCGCCTTATGGCTACACCTTC. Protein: CASSQGTAPYGYTF.

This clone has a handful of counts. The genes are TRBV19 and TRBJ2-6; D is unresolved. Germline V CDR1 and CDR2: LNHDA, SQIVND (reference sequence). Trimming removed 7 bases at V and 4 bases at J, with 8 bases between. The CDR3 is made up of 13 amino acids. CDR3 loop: CASMGPGANVLTF. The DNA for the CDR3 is TGTGCCAGTATGGGCCCCGGGGCCAACGTCCTGACTTTC.

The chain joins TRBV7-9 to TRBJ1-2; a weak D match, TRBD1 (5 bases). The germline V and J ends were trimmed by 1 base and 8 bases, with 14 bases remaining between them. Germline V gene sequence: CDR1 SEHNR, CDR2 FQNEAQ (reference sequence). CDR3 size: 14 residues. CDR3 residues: CASSLESAGPGYTF. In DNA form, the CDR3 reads TGTGCCAGCAGCTTAGAGAGCGCAGGGCCAGGCTACACCTTC. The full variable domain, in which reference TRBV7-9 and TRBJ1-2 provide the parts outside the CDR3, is DTGVSQNPRHKITKRGQNVTFRCDPISEHNRLYWYRQTLGQGPEFLTYFQNEAQLEKSRLLSDRFSAERPKGSFSTLEIQRTEQGDSAMYLCASSLESAGPGYTFGSGTRLTVV.

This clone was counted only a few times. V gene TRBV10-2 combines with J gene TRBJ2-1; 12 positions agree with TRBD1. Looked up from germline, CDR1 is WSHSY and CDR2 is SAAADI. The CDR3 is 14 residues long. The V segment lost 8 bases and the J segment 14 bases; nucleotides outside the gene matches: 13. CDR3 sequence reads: CASPLRDRGLSEFF. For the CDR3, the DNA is TGCGCCAGCCCTCTCCGGGACAGGGGGCTAAGTGAGTTCTTC.

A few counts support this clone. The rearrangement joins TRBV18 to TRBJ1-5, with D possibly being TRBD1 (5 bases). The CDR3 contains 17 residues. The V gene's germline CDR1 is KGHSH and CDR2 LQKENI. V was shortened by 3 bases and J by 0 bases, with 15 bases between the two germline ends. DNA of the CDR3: TGTGCCAGCTCACCCCCGGGGGGAATCCTTAGCAATCAGCCCCAGCATTTT. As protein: CASSPPGGILSNQPQHF.

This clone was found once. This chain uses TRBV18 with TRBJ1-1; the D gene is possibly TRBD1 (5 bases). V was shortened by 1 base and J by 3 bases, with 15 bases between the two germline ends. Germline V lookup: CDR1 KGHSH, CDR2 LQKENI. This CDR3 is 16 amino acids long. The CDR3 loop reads CASSPLEQVRHTEAFF. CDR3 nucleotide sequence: TGTGCCAGCTCACCACTGGAACAGGTTCGTCACACTGAAGCTTTCTTT.

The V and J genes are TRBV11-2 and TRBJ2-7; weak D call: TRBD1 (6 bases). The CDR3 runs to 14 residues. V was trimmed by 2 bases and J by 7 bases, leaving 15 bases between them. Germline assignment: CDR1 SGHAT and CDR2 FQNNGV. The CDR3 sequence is CASSLRDNPGEQYF. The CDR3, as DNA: TGTGCCAGCAGCTTACGGGACAACCCGGGGGAGCAGTACTTC.

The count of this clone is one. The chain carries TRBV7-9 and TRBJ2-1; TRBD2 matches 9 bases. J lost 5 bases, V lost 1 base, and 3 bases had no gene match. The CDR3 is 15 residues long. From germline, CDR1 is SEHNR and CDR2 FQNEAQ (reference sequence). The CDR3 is CASSLGASGNNEQFF. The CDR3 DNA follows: TGTGCCAGCAGCTTAGGGGCTAGCGGGAACAATGAGCAGTTCTTC.

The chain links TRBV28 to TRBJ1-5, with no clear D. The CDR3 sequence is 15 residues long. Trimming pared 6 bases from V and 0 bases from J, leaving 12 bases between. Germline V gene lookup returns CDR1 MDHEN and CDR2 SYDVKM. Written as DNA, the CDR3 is TGTGCCAGCAGGTCACAGTTCTATAGCAATCAGCCCCAGCATTTT. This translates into CASRSQFYSNQPQHF.

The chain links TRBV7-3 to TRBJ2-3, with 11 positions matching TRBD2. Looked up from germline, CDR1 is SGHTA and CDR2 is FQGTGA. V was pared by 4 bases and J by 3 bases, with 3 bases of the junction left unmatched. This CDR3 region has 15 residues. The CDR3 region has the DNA TGTGCCAGCAGCTCCTTAGCGGGGGGGACAGATACGCAGTATTTT. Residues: CASSSLAGGTDTQYF. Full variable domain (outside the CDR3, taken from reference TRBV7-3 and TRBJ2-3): GAGVSQTPSNKVTEKGKYVELRCDPISGHTALYWYRQSLGQGPEFLIYFQGTGAADDSGLPNDRFFAVRPEGSVSTLKIQRTERGDSAVYLCASSSLAGGTDTQYFGPGTRLTVL.

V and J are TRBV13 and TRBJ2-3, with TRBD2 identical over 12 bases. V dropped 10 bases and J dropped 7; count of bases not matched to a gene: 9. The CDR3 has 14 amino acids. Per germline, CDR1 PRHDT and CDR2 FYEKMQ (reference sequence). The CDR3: CATLAGGRDYTQYF. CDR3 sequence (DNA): TGTGCCACCCTAGCGGGGGGGCGGGATTATACGCAGTATTTT. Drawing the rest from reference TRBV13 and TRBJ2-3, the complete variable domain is AAGVIQSPRHLIKEKRETATLKCYPIPRHDTVYWYQQGPGQDPQFLISFYEKMQSDKGSIPDRFSAQQFSDYHSELNMSSLELGDSALYFCATLAGGRDYTQYFGPGTRLTVL.

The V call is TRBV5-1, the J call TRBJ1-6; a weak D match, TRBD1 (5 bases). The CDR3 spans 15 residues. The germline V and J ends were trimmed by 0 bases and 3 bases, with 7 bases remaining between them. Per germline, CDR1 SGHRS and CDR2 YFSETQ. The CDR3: CASSLEGNYNSPLHF. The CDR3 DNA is TGCGCCAGCAGCTTGGAGGGGAACTATAATTCACCCCTCCACTTT.

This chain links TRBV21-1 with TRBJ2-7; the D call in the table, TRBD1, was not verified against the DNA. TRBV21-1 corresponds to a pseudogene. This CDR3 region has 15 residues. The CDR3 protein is CASSKQQGAAKEQYF. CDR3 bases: TGTGCCAGCAGCAAACAACAGGGGGCAGCAAAAGAGCAGTACTTC.

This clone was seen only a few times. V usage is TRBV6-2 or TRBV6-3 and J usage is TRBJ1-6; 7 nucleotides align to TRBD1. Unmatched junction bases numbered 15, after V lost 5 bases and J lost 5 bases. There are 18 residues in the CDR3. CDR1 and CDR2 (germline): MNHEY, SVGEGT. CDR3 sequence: CASSEGTGEYLNNSPLHF. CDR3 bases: TGTGCCAGCAGTGAGGGTACAGGGGAATATCTGAATAATTCACCCCTCCACTTT.

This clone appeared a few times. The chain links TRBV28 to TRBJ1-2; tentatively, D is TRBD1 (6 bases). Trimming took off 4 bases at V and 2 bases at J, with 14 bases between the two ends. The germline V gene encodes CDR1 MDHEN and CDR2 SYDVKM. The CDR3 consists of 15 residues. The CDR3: CASSSPGTTNYGYTF. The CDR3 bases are TGTGCCAGCAGTTCCCCCGGGACAACCAACTATGGCTACACCTTC.

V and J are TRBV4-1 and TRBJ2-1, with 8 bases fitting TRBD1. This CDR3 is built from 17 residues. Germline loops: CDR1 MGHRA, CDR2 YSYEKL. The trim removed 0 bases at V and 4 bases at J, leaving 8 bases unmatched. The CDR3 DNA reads TGCGCCAGCAGCCAAGAAAATCGAGGACAGGGTTACAATGAGCAGTTCTTC. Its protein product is CASSQENRGQGYNEQFF.

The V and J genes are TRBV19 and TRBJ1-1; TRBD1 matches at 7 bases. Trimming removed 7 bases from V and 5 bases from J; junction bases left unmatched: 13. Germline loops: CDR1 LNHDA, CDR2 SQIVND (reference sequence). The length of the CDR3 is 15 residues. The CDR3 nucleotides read TGTGCCAGTACCAATTATTTCCAGGGGGGTACTGAAGCTTTCTTT. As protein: CASTNYFQGGTEAFF.

As DNA, the CDR3 is TGTGCCAGCAGTTTAATGGGACAGGGTGCTAACACCATATATTTT. Translating it yields CASSLMGQGANTIYF. V and J are TRBV28 and TRBJ1-3; 9 bases line up with TRBD1. The length of the CDR3 is 15 residues. In germline, CDR1 is MDHEN, CDR2 SYDVKM. Losses at the gene ends were 2 bases for V and 7 bases for J; bases not matched to a gene: 6.

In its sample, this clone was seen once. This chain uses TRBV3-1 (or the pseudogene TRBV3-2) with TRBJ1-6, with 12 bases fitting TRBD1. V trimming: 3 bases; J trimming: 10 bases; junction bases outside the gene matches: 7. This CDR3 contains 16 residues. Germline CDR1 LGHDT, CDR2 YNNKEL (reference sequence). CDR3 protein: CASSQAGTGGLSPLHF. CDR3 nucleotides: TGTGCCAGCAGCCAGGCCGGGACAGGGGGCTTATCACCCCTCCACTTT.

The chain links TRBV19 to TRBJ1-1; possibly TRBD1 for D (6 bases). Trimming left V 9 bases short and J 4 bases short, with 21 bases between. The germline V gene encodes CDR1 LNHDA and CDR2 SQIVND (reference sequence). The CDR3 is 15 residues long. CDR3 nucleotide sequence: TGTGCCAGCGATCATGGCCCAACCAGGGGCACTGAAGCTTTCTTT. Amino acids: CASDHGPTRGTEAFF.

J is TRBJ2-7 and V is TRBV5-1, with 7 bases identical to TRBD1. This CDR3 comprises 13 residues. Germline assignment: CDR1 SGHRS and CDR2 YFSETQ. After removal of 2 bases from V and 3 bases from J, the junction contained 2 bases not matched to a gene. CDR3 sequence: CASSFRDSYEQYF. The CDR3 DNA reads TGCGCCAGCAGCTTCCGGGACAGCTACGAGCAGTACTTC.

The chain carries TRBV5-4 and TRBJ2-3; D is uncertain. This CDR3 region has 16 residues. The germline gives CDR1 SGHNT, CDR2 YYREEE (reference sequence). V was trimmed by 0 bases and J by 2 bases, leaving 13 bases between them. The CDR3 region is CASSLDGIPSTDTQYF. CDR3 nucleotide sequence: TGTGCCAGCAGCTTGGACGGTATACCTTCCACAGATACGCAGTATTTT. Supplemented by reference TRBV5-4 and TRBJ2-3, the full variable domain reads ETGVTQSPTHLIKTRGQQVTLRCSSQSGHNTVSWYQQALGQGPQFIFQYYREEENGRGNFPPRFSGLQFPNYSSELNVNALELDDSALYLCASSLDGIPSTDTQYFGPGTRLTVL.

CDR3 loop: CASSAGDLAKNIQYF. In nucleotides, the CDR3 is TGTGCCAGTAGTGCGGGAGACTTAGCCAAAAACATTCAGTACTTC. This chain links TRBV19 with TRBJ2-4; 7 bases match TRBD2. V lost 5 bases to trimming and J lost 0 bases; unmatched junction nucleotides: 4. This CDR3 has 15 residues. Germline CDR1 and CDR2: LNHDA and SQIVND (reference sequence). Full variable domain (outside the CDR3, taken from reference TRBV19 and TRBJ2-4): DGGITQSPKYLFRKEGQNVTLSCEQNLNHDAMYWYRQDPGQGLRLIYYSQIVNDFQKGDIAEGYSVSREKKESFPLTVTSAQKNPTAFYLCASSAGDLAKNIQYFGAGTRLSVL.

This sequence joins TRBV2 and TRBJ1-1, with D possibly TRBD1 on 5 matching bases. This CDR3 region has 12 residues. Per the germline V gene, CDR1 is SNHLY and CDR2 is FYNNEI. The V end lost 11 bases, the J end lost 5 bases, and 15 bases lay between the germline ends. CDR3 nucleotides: TGTGCCGGGGGAGGTTCTGGTACTGAAGCTTTCTTT. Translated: CAGGGSGTEAFF.

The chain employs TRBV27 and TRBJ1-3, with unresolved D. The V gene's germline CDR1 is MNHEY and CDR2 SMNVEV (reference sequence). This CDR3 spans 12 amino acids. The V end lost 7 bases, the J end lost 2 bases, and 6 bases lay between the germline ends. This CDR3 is CASISAGNTIYF. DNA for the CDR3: TGTGCCAGCATCTCAGCTGGAAACACCATATATTTT.

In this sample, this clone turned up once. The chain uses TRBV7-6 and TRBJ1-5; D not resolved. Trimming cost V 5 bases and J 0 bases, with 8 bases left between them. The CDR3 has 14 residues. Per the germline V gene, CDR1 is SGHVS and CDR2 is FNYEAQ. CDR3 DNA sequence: TGTGCCAGCAGCCCGCGCGGTAGCAATCAGCCCCAGCATTTT. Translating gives CASSPRGSNQPQHF. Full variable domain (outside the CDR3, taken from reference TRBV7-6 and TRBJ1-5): GAGVSQSPRYKVTKRGQDVALRCDPISGHVSLYWYRQALGQGPEFLTYFNYEAQQDKSGLPNDRFSAERPEGSISTLTIQRTEQRDSAMYRCASSPRGSNQPQHFGDGTRLSIL.

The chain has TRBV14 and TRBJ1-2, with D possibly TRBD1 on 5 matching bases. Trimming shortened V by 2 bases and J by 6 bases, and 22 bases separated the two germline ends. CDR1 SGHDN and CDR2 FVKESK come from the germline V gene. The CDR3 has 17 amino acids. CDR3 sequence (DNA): TGTGCCAGCAGCCAATCCCGGGGGATTGGGGGTGAAAATGGCTACACCTTC. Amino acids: CASSQSRGIGGENGYTF.

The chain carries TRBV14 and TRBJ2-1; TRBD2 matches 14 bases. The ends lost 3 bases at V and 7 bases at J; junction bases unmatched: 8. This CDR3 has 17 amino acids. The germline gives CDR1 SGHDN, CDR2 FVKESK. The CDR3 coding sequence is TGTGCCAGCAGCCATACCCCAGGGACTAGCGGGAGAAATGAGCAGTTCTTC. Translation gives CASSHTPGTSGRNEQFF.